This T cell receptor (beta chain) is drawn from a study of CD8 T cells in Susac syndrome. V lost 0 bases and J lost 6, with 14 bases in between. The germline gives CDR1 MNHEY, CDR2 SMNVEV (reference sequence). This CDR3 has 15 amino acids. RNA was extracted with the RNeasy kit, and a quantity of roughly 0.45 to 1 ug was reverse transcribed using random hexamers. The immunoSEQ assay covered 54 Vbeta and 13 Jbeta segments for CDR3. TCRdb processed the immunoSEQ multiplex PCR reads anew with MiXCR; each CDR3 protein has one entry. The top ten hold 0.12% of the sample, which has fewer than 150,000 distinct CDR3 sequences, over 90% seen once. Sequencing of TCR beta was carried out in blood CD8+ and CD4+ T cells. The healthy controls were matched to patients by age and sex. The TEMRA cells underwent FACS enrichment, while the CD8+ and CD4+ T cells underwent negative isolation.

This clonotype was obtained from a human donor in good health. The sample was CD4+ T cells from PBMCs. The chain combines TRBV27 with TRBJ1-1; D uncertain. The CDR3 DNA is TGTGCCAGCAGTTTATCAGTCGATACGGGCGCTGAAGCTTTCTTT. Its translation is CASSLSVDTGAEAFF.